One and the same sample provided the 8 T cell receptor beta chains below, sequenced in a study of CD8 T cells in ankylosing spondylitis. One entry per CDR3 protein, called by TCRdb with MiXCR from the 5' RACE reads. In the table there are roughly 220,000 distinct CDR3 sequences, 10% of which are singletons. The sequencing input was blood, either unsorted or a sorted T cell fraction (not recorded which). These receptors all stem from a male donor with ankylosing spondylitis or in good health (not recorded which).

Ten or more counts support this clonotype. This sequence joins TRBV29-1 and TRBJ2-7, with D possibly matching TRBD2 (7 bases). Trimming left V 4 bases short and J 0 bases short, with 16 bases between. Germline CDR1 is SQVTM and CDR2 is ANQGSEA. This CDR3 region has 15 residues. CDR3 DNA: TGCAGCGTTGGGGGGGGGACACCGAGCTCCTACGAGCAGTACTTC. Translation gives CSVGGGTPSSYEQYF.

This clonotype was counted ten times or more. V is TRBV12-3 or TRBV12-4 and J is TRBJ1-5; D might be TRBD1 (6 bases). The V gene lost 4 bases and the J gene lost 9 bases, with 19 bases spanning the gap. This CDR3 comprises 15 residues. The CDR3 reads CASSWVGGPPRPQHF. Here the CDR3 DNA reads TGTGCCAGCAGTTGGGTGGGGGGCCCCCCTAGGCCCCAGCATTTT.

This clonotype was counted at least ten times. V usage is TRBV5-1 and J usage is TRBJ2-5; a weak D match, TRBD1 (6 bases). Trimming left V 4 bases short and J 1 base short, with 14 bases between. Germline V gives CDR1 SGHRS, CDR2 YFSETQ. The CDR3 contains 15 residues. This CDR3 reads CASSPTDRLQETQYF. CDR3 DNA sequence: TGCGCCAGCAGCCCCACGGACAGACTCCAAGAGACCCAGTACTTC.

In this sample, this clonotype turned up many times. This chain links TRBV5-1 with TRBJ2-5; a weak D match, TRBD1 (6 bases). V was clipped by 4 bases and J by 2 bases, with 9 bases between them. The CDR3 extends over 13 amino acids. Germline V CDR1 and CDR2: SGHRS, YFSETQ. In nucleotides, the CDR3 is TGCGCCAGCAGCCCCGACAGGCAAGAGACCCAGTACTTC. This translates into CASSPDRQETQYF.

There are many counts of this clonotype. The rearrangement uses TRBV6-1 and TRBJ2-1, with 8 bases fitting TRBD1. Germline V gene data show CDR1 as MNHNS and CDR2 as SASEGT. The V segment lost 6 bases and the J segment 4 bases; nucleotides outside the gene matches: 8. The CDR3 covers 15 residues. The CDR3: CASRTGQGVYNEQFF. DNA for the CDR3: TGTGCCAGCAGAACCGGACAGGGTGTGTACAATGAGCAGTTCTTC.

This clonotype has a count of ten or more. This chain joins TRBV6-5 and TRBJ2-3, with 7 bases fitting TRBD2. Germline CDR1 and CDR2: MNHEY and SVGAGI. CDR3 length: 15 amino acids. V dropped 7 bases and J dropped 8; count of bases not matched to a gene: 15. The CDR3 is CASTSETSLSGTQYF. In DNA form, the CDR3 reads TGTGCCAGCACTTCCGAGACTAGCTTGAGTGGTACGCAGTATTTT.

The table lists this clonotype with a few counts. V usage is TRBV6-1 and J usage is TRBJ2-7; tentative D call: TRBD1 (6 bases). Trimming cost V 0 bases and J 3 bases, with 12 bases left between them. The germline gives CDR1 MNHNS, CDR2 SASEGT. The CDR3 loop spans 15 amino acids. As DNA, the CDR3 is TGTGCCAGCAGTGAAGCGGGACAAACATTCTACGAGCAGTACTTC. This encodes CASSEAGQTFYEQYF.

In regard to this clonotype: Possible read error: a much larger clone is one base away. The DNA of the CDR3 is TGTGCCAGCAGCGGGGGACAGGGGACCGCAGGCAATCACCCCCAGCATTTT. It is translated as CASSGGQGTAGNHPQHF. The chain has TRBV7-9 and TRBJ1-5; TRBD1 matches 10 bases. The CDR3 consists of 17 residues. Germline lookup yields CDR1 SEHNR and CDR2 FQNEAQ (reference sequence).